In this sample, the clone carrying this T cell receptor (beta chain) turned up a few times. What it binds is unknown. The data were taken from a study of beta chain features in type 1 diabetes. Isolated RNA was reverse transcribed in full, so expressed TCRB transcripts were sequenced. The read count averaged roughly 4 million across naive, central memory and regulatory T cell samples. Clones were read by immunoSEQ multiplex PCR, and TCRdb kept only the in-frame ones, dropping some. Altogether 300,000 to 350,000 clones are present, approximately 9.7% being singletons, with the ten largest covering roughly 1%. Notes on the study in general: Among all four CD4+ subsets, Type 1 diabetes patients had TCRB CDR3s that were moderately but significantly shorter. Resolution of whether HLA type affects TCRB rearrangement was not achieved here. An over-representation of cells with high TCR expression could result from cDNA sequencing.

This CDR3 has 11 amino acids. V gave up 5 bases and J gave up 8 bases, with 12 bases separating them. In germline, CDR1 is DFQATT, CDR2 SNEGSKA (reference sequence). CD4+ naive, central memory, regulatory and stem cell-like memory subsets were isolated by sorting on CD45RO/CCR7/CD25/CD127/CD95/CD27. The rearrangement joins TRBV20-1 to TRBJ1-1; D possibly corresponds to TRBD1 (6 bases). This receptor was obtained from a man aged 25 to 40 with type 1 diabetes. Sequencing used central memory CD4+ T cells from blood. CDR3 in amino acids: CSASTGDEAFF. The CDR3, as DNA: TGCAGTGCTTCGACAGGAGACGAAGCTTTCTTT.